This T cell receptor (beta chain) is drawn from a study of OX40 agonist ivuxolimab in advanced cancers. Exclusion of a patient followed from autoimmune disease history or systemic immunosuppression. Sampling of blood occurred at baseline, cycle 4 day 1, and cycle 7 day 1. This CDR3 spans 15 amino acids. Germline lookup yields CDR1 SGHRS and CDR2 YFSETQ. With 4 bases clipped from V and 0 bases from J, the junction kept 3 bases outside the gene matches. The assay was immunoSEQ multiplex PCR, and TCRdb's table has in-frame clones only and misses some. The sample gives about 18,000 clones, more than 75% of which show up once; roughly 14% is in the top ten. In regard to this clone: Its cognate antigen is unknown.

Study results and limitations: On average, CD8+ T cells had more expanded clones than CD4+.

This TCR came from an adult with an advanced solid tumor such as melanoma, head and neck, liver or kidney cancer. The source was CD4+ or CD8+ T cells sorted from blood, collected in a trial of the OX40 agonist ivuxolimab. The chain links TRBV5-1 to TRBJ2-2; 7 bases are a match to TRBD1. The CDR3 DNA reads TGCGCCAGCAGCATAGGGACAGCGAACACCGGGGAGCTGTTTTTT. This gives the protein CASSIGTANTGELFF.